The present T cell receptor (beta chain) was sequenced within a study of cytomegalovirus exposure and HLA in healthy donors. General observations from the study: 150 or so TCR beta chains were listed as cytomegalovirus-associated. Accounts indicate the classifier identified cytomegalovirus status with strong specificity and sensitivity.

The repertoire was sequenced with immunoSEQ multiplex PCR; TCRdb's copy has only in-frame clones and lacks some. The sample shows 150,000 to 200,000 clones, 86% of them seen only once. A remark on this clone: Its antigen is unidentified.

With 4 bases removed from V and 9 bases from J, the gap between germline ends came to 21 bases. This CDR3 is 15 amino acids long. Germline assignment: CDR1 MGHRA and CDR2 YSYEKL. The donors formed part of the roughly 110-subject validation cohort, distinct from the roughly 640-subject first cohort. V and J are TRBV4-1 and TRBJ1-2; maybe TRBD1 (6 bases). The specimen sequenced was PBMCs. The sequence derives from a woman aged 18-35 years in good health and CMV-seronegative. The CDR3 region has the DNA TGCGCCAGCAGCCCCACTTTCCGGGACAACTCTAGCTACACCTTC. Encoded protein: CASSPTFRDNSSYTF.